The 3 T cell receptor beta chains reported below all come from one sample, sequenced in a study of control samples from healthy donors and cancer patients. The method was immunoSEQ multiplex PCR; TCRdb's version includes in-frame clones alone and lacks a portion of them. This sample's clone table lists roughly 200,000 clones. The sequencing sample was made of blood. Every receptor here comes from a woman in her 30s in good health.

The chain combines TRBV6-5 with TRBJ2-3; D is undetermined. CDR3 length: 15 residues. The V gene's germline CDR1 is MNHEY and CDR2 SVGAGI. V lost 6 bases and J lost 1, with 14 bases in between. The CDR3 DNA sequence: TGTGCCAGCAGCCGCCCCAAGAGAGGCACAGATACGCAGTATTTT. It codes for CASSRPKRGTDTQYF.

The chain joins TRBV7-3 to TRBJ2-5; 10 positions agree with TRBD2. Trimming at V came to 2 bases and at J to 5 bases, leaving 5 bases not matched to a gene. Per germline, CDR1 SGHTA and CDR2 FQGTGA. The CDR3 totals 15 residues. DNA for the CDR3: TGTGCCAGCAGCTTAGGGCTAGCGGGGGTTGAGACCCAGTACTTC. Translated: CASSLGLAGVETQYF.

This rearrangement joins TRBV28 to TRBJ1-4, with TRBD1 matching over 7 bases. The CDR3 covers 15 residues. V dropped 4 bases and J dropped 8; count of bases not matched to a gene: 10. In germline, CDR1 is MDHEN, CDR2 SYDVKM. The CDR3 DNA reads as TGTGCCAGCAGTTGGCTGGACAGGATGAGAGAAAAACTGTTTTTT. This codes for CASSWLDRMREKLFF.